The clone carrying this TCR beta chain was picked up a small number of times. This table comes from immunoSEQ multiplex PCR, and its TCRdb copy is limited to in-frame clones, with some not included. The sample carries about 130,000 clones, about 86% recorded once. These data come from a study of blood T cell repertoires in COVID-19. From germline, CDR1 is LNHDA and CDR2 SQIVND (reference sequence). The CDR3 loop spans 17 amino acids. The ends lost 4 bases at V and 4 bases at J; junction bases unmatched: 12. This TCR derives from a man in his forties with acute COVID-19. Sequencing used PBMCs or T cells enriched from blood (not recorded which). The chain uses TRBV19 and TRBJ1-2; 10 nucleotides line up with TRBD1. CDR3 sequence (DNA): TGTGCCAGTAGTACCGGGACAGGGGCGGGAAAGGTCTATGGCTACACCTTC. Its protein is CASSTGTGAGKVYGYTF. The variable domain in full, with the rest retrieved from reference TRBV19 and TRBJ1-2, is DGGITQSPKYLFRKEGQNVTLSCEQNLNHDAMYWYRQDPGQGLRLIYYSQIVNDFQKGDIAEGYSVSREKKESFPLTVTSAQKNPTAFYLCASSTGTGAGKVYGYTFGSGTRLTVV.